A selection of T cell receptor beta chains follows, all from one sample in a study of blood T cell repertoires in COVID-19. Measured with immunoSEQ multiplex PCR; TCRdb has only the in-frame clones, and not every one. This table has 300,000 to 400,000 clones, roughly 90% appearing once. Material: peripheral blood. All receptors come from a woman in her forties or fifties with active or convalescent COVID-19. The CDR3 runs from the conserved cysteine through the conserved F or W. The order of the fields is CDR3 protein, CDR3 DNA, V gene, D gene, clone size, J gene. A D gene is named only where the DNA matches it firmly. Rows may omit the clone size; those that give it use once, few, many or a size class.

CDR3: CASSRGTSGDYEQYF
DNA: TGTGCCAGCAGCCGAGGGACTAGCGGGGACTACGAGCAGTACTTC
V: TRBV4-2
D: TRBD2
size: -
J: TRBJ2-7

CDR3: CASSQAGYNEQFF
DNA: TGCGCCAGCAGCCAGGCAGGGTACAATGAGCAGTTCTTC
V: TRBV4-1
D: -
size: -
J: TRBJ2-1

CDR3: CASSSYPTGGSEAFF
DNA: TGTGCCAGCAGCTCCTACCCGACAGGGGGCTCTGAAGCTTTCTTT
V: TRBV7-9
D: TRBD1
size: -
J: TRBJ1-1

CDR3: CASSAGLYGYTF
DNA: TGTGCCAGCAGTGCTGGACTGTATGGCTACACCTTC
V: TRBV28
D: -
size: -
J: TRBJ1-2

CDR3: CASSLTSGGYEQYF
DNA: TGCGCCAGCAGCTTGACTAGCGGGGGGTACGAGCAGTACTTC
V: TRBV5-1
D: TRBD2
size: -
J: TRBJ2-7

CDR3: CSVLGTGSGETQYF
DNA: TGCAGCGTTCTAGGAACGGGGTCAGGAGAGACCCAGTACTTC
V: TRBV29-1
D: -
size: -
J: TRBJ2-5

CDR3: CASRSEGLAGAEETQYF
DNA: TGTGCCAGCAGATCAGAAGGACTAGCGGGGGCGGAGGAGACCCAGTACTTC
V: TRBV13
D: TRBD2
size: -
J: TRBJ2-5

CDR3: CASSQGPGVATNEKLFF
DNA: TGTGCCAGCAGCCAAGGCCCAGGGGTCGCAACTAATGAAAAACTGTTTTTT
V: TRBV14
D: -
size: -
J: TRBJ1-4

CDR3: CASSQAGGSTIYF
DNA: TGTGCCAGCAGCCAGGCAGGGGGGAGCACCATATATTTT
V: TRBV14
D: TRBD1
size: once
J: TRBJ1-3

CDR3: CASSFAGARTEAFF
DNA: TGTGCCAGCAGTTTTGCGGGGGCGCGAACTGAAGCTTTCTTT
V: TRBV28
D: -
size: -
J: TRBJ1-1

CDR3: CASSHGVGGTGELFF
DNA: TGTGCTAGCAGCCACGGAGTAGGTGGCACCGGGGAGCTGTTTTTT
V: TRBV7-7
D: -
size: once
J: TRBJ2-2

CDR3: CASSGLGQGAEAFF
DNA: TGTGCCAGTAGCGGCCTCGGGCAGGGGGCTGAAGCTTTCTTT
V: TRBV19
D: TRBD1
size: few
J: TRBJ1-1

CDR3: CASSSGVAGLVTKNIQYF
DNA: TGCGCCAGCAGTTCGGGGGTGGCAGGCCTGGTTACCAAAAACATTCAGTACTTC
V: TRBV4-1
D: -
size: -
J: TRBJ2-4

CDR3: CASSLGGGNTGELFF
DNA: TGCGCCAGCAGCTTGGGCGGGGGGAACACCGGGGAGCTGTTTTTT
V: TRBV5-1
D: TRBD2
size: once
J: TRBJ2-2

CDR3: CASSDYRTGYEGVTEAFF
DNA: TGTGCCAGCAGTGACTACCGGACAGGGTACGAGGGGGTCACTGAAGCTTTCTTT
V: TRBV6-1
D: TRBD1
size: -
J: TRBJ1-1

CDR3: CASSLSGVPNTEAFF
DNA: TGTGCCAGCAGCTTAAGCGGGGTCCCGAACACTGAAGCTTTCTTT
V: TRBV7-3
D: -
size: -
J: TRBJ1-1

CDR3: CAWSVRGGSHTEAFF
DNA: TGTGCCTGGAGTGTACGGGGGGGATCACACACTGAAGCTTTCTTT
V: TRBV30
D: -
size: -
J: TRBJ1-1

CDR3: CASSWAGTGDNSPLHF
DNA: TGCGCCAGCAGCTGGGCCGGGACAGGAGATAATTCACCCCTCCACTTT
V: TRBV5-1
D: TRBD1
size: -
J: TRBJ1-6

CDR3: CASSQVGSGANTGELFF
DNA: TGCGCCAGCAGCCAAGTGGGTAGCGGCGCGAACACCGGGGAGCTGTTTTTT
V: TRBV4-1
D: -
size: -
J: TRBJ2-2

CDR3: CASTPGQGTGELFF
DNA: TGTGCCAGCACTCCGGGACAGGGCACCGGGGAGCTGTTTTTT
V: TRBV6-5
D: TRBD1
size: -
J: TRBJ2-2

CDR3: CASSLGQTGEQFF
DNA: TGTGCCAGCAGTCTAGGGCAGACGGGGGAGCAGTTCTTC
V: TRBV11-3
D: -
size: -
J: TRBJ2-1

CDR3: CASSLSMRQGAYPEAFF
DNA: TGTGCCAGCAGTTTATCGATGAGACAGGGGGCATACCCTGAAGCTTTCTTT
V: TRBV27
D: TRBD1
size: -
J: TRBJ1-1

CDR3: CASKGGAYEQYF
DNA: TGTGCCAGCAAAGGGGGAGCCTACGAGCAGTACTTC
V: TRBV2
D: -
size: -
J: TRBJ2-7

CDR3: CASNWRSMNTEAFF
DNA: TGTGCCAGCAATTGGCGGTCCATGAACACTGAAGCTTTCTTT
V: TRBV2
D: -
size: -
J: TRBJ1-1

CDR3: CASRRDRDLSGANVLTF
DNA: TGCGCCAGCAGGAGGGACAGGGACCTATCTGGGGCCAACGTCCTGACTTTC
V: TRBV5-1
D: TRBD1
size: -
J: TRBJ2-6

CDR3: CASSYVDSTYEQYF
DNA: TGTGCCAGCAGTTATGTCGACAGTACCTACGAGCAGTACTTC
V: TRBV28
D: -
size: -
J: TRBJ2-7

CDR3: CATSDFLTLNEKLFF
DNA: TGTGCCACCAGTGATTTCCTGACTCTTAATGAAAAACTGTTTTTT
V: TRBV24-1
D: -
size: once
J: TRBJ1-4

CDR3: CAWSKGQGGTEAFF
DNA: TGTGCCTGGAGTAAGGGACAGGGGGGGACTGAAGCTTTCTTT
V: TRBV30
D: TRBD1
size: -
J: TRBJ1-1

CDR3: CASSLVGGGGSTEAFF
DNA: TGTGCCAGCAGCTTAGTTGGTGGGGGGGGAAGCACTGAAGCTTTCTTT
V: TRBV7-2
D: -
size: -
J: TRBJ1-1

CDR3: CASRGQGGQETQYF
DNA: TGTGCCAGCAGGGGCCAGGGCGGCCAAGAGACCCAGTACTTC
V: TRBV6-6
D: -
size: -
J: TRBJ2-5

CDR3: CASSYLLAGVSYEQYF
DNA: TGTGCCAGCAGTTACCTCCTAGCGGGAGTTAGCTACGAGCAGTACTTC
V: TRBV6-2/TRBV6-3
D: TRBD2
size: -
J: TRBJ2-7

CDR3: CAATGGYGYTF
DNA: TGTGCCGCCACAGGGGGATATGGCTACACCTTC
V: TRBV25-1
D: TRBD1
size: -
J: TRBJ1-2

CDR3: CASRSGQQGTEAFF
DNA: TGTGCCAGCAGATCGGGACAGCAAGGCACTGAAGCTTTCTTT
V: TRBV6-6
D: TRBD1
size: -
J: TRBJ1-1

CDR3: CASSESPGGAGELFF
DNA: TGTGCCAGCAGTGAATCCCCGGGAGGTGCCGGGGAGCTGTTTTTT
V: TRBV2
D: TRBD2
size: -
J: TRBJ2-2

CDR3: CATSPGQSAAQYF
DNA: TGTGCCACCAGCCCAGGACAGTCGGCAGCGCAGTACTTC
V: TRBV15
D: -
size: once
J: TRBJ2-7

CDR3: CASSGRGHYSYEQYF
DNA: TGTGCCAGTAGTGGCAGGGGCCATTACTCCTACGAGCAGTACTTC
V: TRBV19
D: -
size: once
J: TRBJ2-7

CDR3: CASSVGLAVTVSTDTQYF
DNA: TGTGCCAGCAGCGTGGGACTAGCAGTGACTGTGAGCACAGATACGCAGTATTTT
V: TRBV9
D: TRBD2
size: -
J: TRBJ2-3

CDR3: CASSSSRQGAYEQYF
DNA: TGTGCCAGCAGCTCCTCGAGGCAAGGTGCCTACGAGCAGTACTTC
V: TRBV7-9
D: -
size: -
J: TRBJ2-7

CDR3: CASSRNRNTEAFF
DNA: TGTGCCAGCAGTCGTAATAGGAACACTGAAGCTTTCTTT
V: TRBV6-5
D: -
size: -
J: TRBJ1-1

CDR3: CASSTRGRGGGNEQFF
DNA: TGTGCCAGCAGCACAAGAGGCCGGGGGGGAGGGAATGAGCAGTTCTTC
V: TRBV7-2
D: TRBD2
size: once
J: TRBJ2-1

CDR3: CASSFQGGTEAFF
DNA: TGTGCCAGCAGTTTTCAGGGCGGCACTGAAGCTTTCTTT
V: TRBV7-2
D: -
size: -
J: TRBJ1-1

CDR3: CASSYARAGNTIYF
DNA: TGTGCCAGCAGTTACGCCAGGGCTGGAAACACCATATATTTT
V: TRBV6-2/TRBV6-3
D: -
size: -
J: TRBJ1-3

CDR3: CASSQDLSGAYEQYF
DNA: TGCGCCAGCAGCCAAGATCTGAGCGGTGCCTACGAGCAGTACTTC
V: TRBV4-3
D: -
size: once
J: TRBJ2-7

CDR3: CASSEQGAYYGYTF
DNA: TGTGCCAGCAGTGAACAGGGGGCATATTATGGCTACACCTTC
V: TRBV2
D: TRBD1
size: -
J: TRBJ1-2

CDR3: CASRLPGQGLNTEAFF
DNA: TGTGCCAGCAGGCTTCCGGGACAGGGGCTGAACACTGAAGCTTTCTTT
V: TRBV28
D: TRBD1
size: -
J: TRBJ1-1

CDR3: CASRPMAGFDTGELFF
DNA: TGTGCCAGCAGACCAATGGCGGGATTCGACACCGGGGAGCTGTTTTTT
V: TRBV5-4
D: -
size: -
J: TRBJ2-2

CDR3: CASSQTGVYGYTF
DNA: TGCGCCAGCAGCCAGACAGGGGTATATGGCTACACCTTC
V: TRBV4-3
D: TRBD1
size: -
J: TRBJ1-2

CDR3: CASSQQGPGDTQYF
DNA: TGCGCCAGCAGCCAACAGGGGCCCGGGGATACGCAGTATTTT
V: TRBV5-1
D: TRBD1
size: -
J: TRBJ2-3

CDR3: CASSLSAGNEKLFF
DNA: TGTGCCAGCAGTTTATCGGCAGGGAATGAAAAACTGTTTTTT
V: TRBV28
D: -
size: once
J: TRBJ1-4

CDR3: CATQGATYNSPLHF
DNA: TGTGCCACCCAGGGGGCCACCTATAATTCACCCCTCCACTTT
V: TRBV19
D: TRBD1
size: -
J: TRBJ1-6

CDR3: CASGWTSGRAVYEQYF
DNA: TGTGCCAGCGGATGGACTAGCGGGAGGGCGGTTTACGAGCAGTACTTC
V: TRBV3-1/TRBV3-2
D: TRBD2
size: -
J: TRBJ2-7